The present entry profiles one T cell receptor beta chain with its context. The source of the sample is a study of beta chain features in type 1 diabetes. The CDR3 has 15 residues. Trimming shortened V by 2 bases and J by 5 bases, and 13 bases separated the two germline ends. In germline, CDR1 is MDHEN, CDR2 SYDVKM. As every portion of the isolated RNA was reverse transcribed, the sequencing read expressed TCRB transcripts. The data were produced by immunoSEQ multiplex PCR, yet TCRdb's version contains in-frame clones alone and is incomplete. The repertoire holds about 930,000 clones, with 15% to 20% as singletons.

The V gene is TRBV28, the J gene TRBJ2-1, with D possibly TRBD2 on 5 matching bases. Sequenced sample: naive CD4+ T cells from blood. This TCR was sampled from a young woman in good health. As DNA, the CDR3 is TGTGCCAGCAGTTTAGTCGGGCTAGCCGACAATGAGCAGTTCTTC. Amino acid sequence: CASSLVGLADNEQFF. Looking up the rest from reference TRBV28 and TRBJ2-1 gives the full variable domain: DVKVTQSSRYLVKRTGEKVFLECVQDMDHENMFWYRQDPGLGLRLIYFSYDVKMKEKGDIPEGYSVSREKKERFSLILESASTNQTSMYLCASSLVGLADNEQFFGPGTRLTVL.